Given below is one T cell receptor beta chain in context. V dropped 10 bases and J dropped 0 bases, with 9 bases sitting between them. CDR3 size: 12 residues. Germline-derived CDR1 and CDR2 are LGHDT and YNNKEL (reference sequence). The data were taken from a study of control samples from healthy donors and cancer patients. TCRdb keeps only in-frame clones here, not all; method: immunoSEQ multiplex PCR. This table holds about 50,000 clones, 94% found once. Sequenced sample: blood. The chain couples TRBV3-1 (or the pseudogene TRBV3-2) to TRBJ1-1; possibly TRBD1 for D (5 bases). The sequence was collected from a man under 40 in good health. The CDR3 reads CATRGVNTEAFF. CDR3 DNA: TGTGCCACCCGAGGGGTGAACACTGAAGCTTTCTTT.